This T cell receptor beta chain was identified during a study of T cell repertoires in aging, cancer and after chemotherapy. At the level of the study: Healthy donor repertoires were recorded over several months to years and showed clear clonal overlap.

The template was genomic DNA from peripheral blood, not RNA. This clonotype was picked up a small number of times. What it binds is unknown. Multiplex touch-down PCR with TRB-A/B primers amplified rearranged V-D-J TRB sequences. TCRdb redid the calling of the multiplex PCR reads with MiXCR, one entry per CDR3 protein. The sample shows thousands of distinct CDR3 sequences, roughly 24% of them seen only once. With V trimmed by 2 bases and J by 6 bases, 1 base remained unmatched. In germline, CDR1 is MDHEN, CDR2 SYDVKM. The CDR3 loop spans 15 amino acids. Study outcomes and limitations: In each cancer cohort, median generation probability increased across chemotherapy, suggesting thymic output rebounded.

The clonotype comes from a human donor in good health. Material for sequencing was blood. The chain recombines TRBV28 with TRBJ2-1; TRBD2 agrees at 13 bases. The CDR3 sequence is CASSLRTSGSNEQFF. The DNA of the CDR3 is TGTGCCAGCAGTTTACGGACTAGCGGGAGCAATGAGCAGTTCTTC.